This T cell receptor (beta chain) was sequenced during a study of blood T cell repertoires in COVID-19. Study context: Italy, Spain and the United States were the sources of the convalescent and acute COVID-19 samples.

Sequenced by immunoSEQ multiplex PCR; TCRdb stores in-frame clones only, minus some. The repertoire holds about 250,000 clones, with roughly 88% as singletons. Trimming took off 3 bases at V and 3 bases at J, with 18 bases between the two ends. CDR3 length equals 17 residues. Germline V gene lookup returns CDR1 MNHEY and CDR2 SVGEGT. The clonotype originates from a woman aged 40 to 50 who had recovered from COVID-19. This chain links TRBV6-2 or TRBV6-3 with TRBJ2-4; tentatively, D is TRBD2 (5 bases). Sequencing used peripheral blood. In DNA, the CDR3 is TGTGCCAGCAGTTATTCTTCGGGGAGCTTTGGCAAAAACATTCAGTACTTC. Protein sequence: CASSYSSGSFGKNIQYF.